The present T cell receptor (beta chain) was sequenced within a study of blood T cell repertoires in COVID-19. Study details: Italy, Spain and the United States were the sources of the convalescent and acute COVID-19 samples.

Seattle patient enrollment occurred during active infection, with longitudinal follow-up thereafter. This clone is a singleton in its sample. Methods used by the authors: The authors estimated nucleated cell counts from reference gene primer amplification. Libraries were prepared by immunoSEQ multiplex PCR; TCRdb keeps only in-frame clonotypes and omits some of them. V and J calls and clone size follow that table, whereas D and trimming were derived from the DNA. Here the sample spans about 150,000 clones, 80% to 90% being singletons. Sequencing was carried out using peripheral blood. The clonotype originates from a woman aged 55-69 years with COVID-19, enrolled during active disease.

CDR3 in DNA: TGTGCCAGCAGTGTTCTGGACAGCTCCAATCAGCCCCAGCATTTT. It is translated as CASSVLDSSNQPQHF. V and J are TRBV2 and TRBJ1-5; perhaps TRBD1 as D (6 bases). Deletions cut 4 bases from V and 3 bases from J, with 13 bases between. The germline gives CDR1 SNHLY, CDR2 FYNNEI. This CDR3 is built from 15 residues.